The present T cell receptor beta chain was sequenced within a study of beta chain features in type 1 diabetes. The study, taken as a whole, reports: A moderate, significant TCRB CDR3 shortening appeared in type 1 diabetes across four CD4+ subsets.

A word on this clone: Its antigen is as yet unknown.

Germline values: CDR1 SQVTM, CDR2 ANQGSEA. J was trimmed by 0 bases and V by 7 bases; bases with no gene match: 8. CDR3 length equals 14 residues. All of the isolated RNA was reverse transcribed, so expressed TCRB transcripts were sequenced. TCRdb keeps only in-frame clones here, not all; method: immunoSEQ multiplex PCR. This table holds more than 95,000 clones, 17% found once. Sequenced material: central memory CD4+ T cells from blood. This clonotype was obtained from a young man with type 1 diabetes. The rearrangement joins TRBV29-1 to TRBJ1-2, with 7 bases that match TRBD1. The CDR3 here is CSADRDGANYGYTF. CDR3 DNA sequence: TGCAGCGCCGACAGGGACGGAGCTAACTATGGCTACACCTTC.